This is a list of T cell receptor beta chains from one sample in a study of patients and donors after allogeneic stem cell transplantation. TCRdb re-called the RT-PCR reads with MiXCR, one entry per CDR3 protein. Counted here are 400,000 to 500,000 distinct CDR3 sequences, roughly 17% occurring once; the ten biggest clones make up 6.5% to 7.5%. Sequencing used blood, either unsorted or a sorted T cell fraction (not recorded which). The receptor set was obtained from a human donor who was either an allogeneic HSCT recipient or a stem cell or donor lymphocyte infusion donor (not recorded which). It is not recorded whose cells these are; they may come from a transplant donor. Each CDR3 is given with its conserved first and last residue. Fields, in order: V gene, clone size, D gene, J gene, CDR3 protein, CDR3 DNA. A D gene is named only where the DNA matches it firmly. Expanded clones are given a class, and other clones once, few, many or no size at all.

TRBV7-6	.	TRBD1	TRBJ1-2	CASSLTGQGDGYTF	TGTGCCAGCAGCTTAACGGGACAGGGCGATGGCTACACCTTC
TRBV3-1	.	.	TRBJ2-7	CASSHRQANEQYF	TGTGCCAGCAGCCACCGACAGGCTAACGAGCAGTACTTC
TRBV4-2	.	.	TRBJ2-6	CASSQDLRKGRSGANVLTF	TGTGCCAGCAGCCAAGATCTCCGGAAAGGCCGCTCTGGGGCCAACGTCCTGACTTTC
TRBV5-1	many	TRBD1	TRBJ2-1	CASSSDRGKVNEQFF	TGCGCCAGCAGCAGTGACAGGGGGAAGGTCAATGAGCAGTTCTTC
TRBV20-1	.	TRBD1	TRBJ2-1	CSVEGQSYNEQFF	TGCAGTGTCGAGGGACAGTCCTACAATGAGCAGTTCTTC
TRBV18	.	.	TRBJ1-6	CASSPLHNSPLHF	TGTGCCAGCTCACCGTTACATAATTCACCCCTCCACTTT
TRBV4-1	.	TRBD2	TRBJ2-1	CASSQGLAGGPLYNEQFF	TGCGCCAGCAGCCAGGGACTAGCGGGAGGCCCACTATACAATGAGCAGTTCTTC
TRBV6-5	.	TRBD1	TRBJ2-5	CASSSQGAMGETQYF	TGTGCCAGCAGTTCACAGGGGGCGATGGGGGAGACCCAGTACTTC
TRBV6-1	few	TRBD1	TRBJ1-1	CASSQRTGTNTEAFF	TGTGCCAGCAGTCAACGGACAGGGACGAACACTGAAGCTTTCTTT
TRBV20-1	many	TRBD1	TRBJ1-1	CSAGGTGTGNTEAFF	TGCAGTGCTGGCGGAACCGGGACAGGGAACACTGAAGCTTTCTTT
TRBV6-1	.	TRBD2	TRBJ2-7	CASTFSGRARYEQYF	TGTGCCAGCACCTTTAGCGGGAGGGCCCGCTACGAGCAGTACTTC
TRBV10-3	few	.	TRBJ1-2	CAISESILNYGYTF	TGTGCCATCAGTGAGTCGATACTGAACTATGGCTACACCTTC
TRBV4-2	.	.	TRBJ1-2	CASSQDAETNYGYTF	TGTGCCAGCAGCCAAGATGCGGAAACTAACTATGGCTACACCTTC
TRBV11-2	few	.	TRBJ1-6	CASSHRRVNSPLHF	TGTGCCAGCAGCCATCGACGGGTAAATTCACCCCTCCACTTT
TRBV5-1	many	TRBD1	TRBJ1-1	CASSSTGAVMSTEAFF	TGCGCCAGCAGCTCGACAGGGGCGGTCATGAGCACTGAAGCTTTCTTT
TRBV12-3/TRBV12-4	many	TRBD2	TRBJ2-7	CASSHSGSNEQYF	TGTGCCAGCAGTCATAGCGGGAGCAACGAGCAGTACTTC
TRBV5-1	.	.	TRBJ1-1	CASSFEGFLDTEAFF	TGCGCCAGCAGCTTCGAGGGGTTCTTGGACACTGAAGCTTTCTTT
TRBV20-1	.	.	TRBJ2-7	CSAREYPDAYEQYF	TGCAGTGCTAGAGAGTACCCAGATGCCTACGAGCAGTACTTC
TRBV4-3	.	.	TRBJ2-4	CASSLLGQDIQYF	TGCGCCAGCAGCCTCCTGGGCCAAGACATTCAGTACTTC
TRBV6-1	.	TRBD2	TRBJ2-1	CASSELVLAGGPLGEQFF	TGTGCCAGCAGTGAACTGGTGCTAGCGGGAGGGCCTTTGGGTGAGCAGTTCTTC
TRBV9	.	TRBD2	TRBJ2-7	CASSVEGGGSEQYF	TGTGCCAGCAGCGTAGAAGGCGGCGGGAGCGAGCAGTACTTC
TRBV7-9	few	TRBD1	TRBJ2-3	CASSLALGQGTTDTQYF	TGTGCCAGCAGCTTAGCATTGGGACAGGGGACCACAGATACGCAGTATTTT
TRBV24-1	.	TRBD1	TRBJ1-5	CATSDPGQGNQPQHF	TGTGCCACCAGTGATCCGGGACAGGGGAATCAGCCCCAGCATTTT
TRBV5-1	.	TRBD1	TRBJ1-1	CASSPGATGIFNTEAFF	TGCGCCAGCAGCCCGGGAGCGACAGGGATTTTCAACACTGAAGCTTTCTTT
TRBV3-1	.	TRBD2	TRBJ2-3	CASSRRSGTSGRASGDTQYF	TGTGCCAGCAGCCGGCGCTCCGGGACTAGCGGGAGGGCCTCGGGAGATACGCAGTATTTT
TRBV7-2	few	.	TRBJ1-1	CASSNAAQAFF	TGTGCCAGCAGCAATGCAGCGCAGGCTTTCTTT
TRBV20-1	.	.	TRBJ1-1	CSAREGNRMNTEAFF	TGCAGTGCTAGAGAAGGAAACAGGATGAACACTGAAGCTTTCTTT
TRBV7-9	few	.	TRBJ2-1	CASSFFWGDPNEQFF	TGTGCCAGCAGCTTCTTTTGGGGGGACCCCAATGAGCAGTTCTTC
TRBV13	few	.	TRBJ1-6	CASSLIEAADNSPLHF	TGTGCCAGCAGCTTAATAGAGGCGGCGGATAATTCACCCCTCCACTTT
TRBV24-1	few	.	TRBJ2-6	CATRSSGANVLTF	TGTGCCACCAGAAGCTCTGGGGCCAACGTCCTGACTTTC
TRBV15	.	.	TRBJ1-3	CATSRDIGQGNTIYF	TGTGCCACCAGCAGAGATATAGGACAGGGAAACACCATATATTTT
TRBV12-3/TRBV12-4	many	TRBD2	TRBJ2-1	CASSSSGALGNEQFF	TGTGCCAGCAGTTCTAGCGGGGCGCTGGGGAATGAGCAGTTCTTC
TRBV12-3/TRBV12-4	.	.	TRBJ2-1	CASSQGLHNEQFF	TGTGCCAGCAGCCAGGGACTCCACAATGAGCAGTTCTTC
TRBV30	.	.	TRBJ1-1	CAWTLRNTEAFF	TGTGCCTGGACCTTAAGGAACACTGAAGCTTTCTTT
TRBV27	.	TRBD2	TRBJ2-7	CASSLLRREGLGEQYF	TGTGCCAGCAGTTTATTAAGGCGGGAGGGCTTGGGGGAGCAGTACTTC
TRBV28	few	TRBD1	TRBJ2-2	CASSLWRRQGPNTGELFF	TGTGCCAGCAGTTTATGGAGGCGACAGGGCCCGAACACCGGGGAGCTGTTTTTT
TRBV20-1	few	.	TRBJ2-3	CSARDYPLVSTDTQYF	TGCAGTGCTAGAGATTACCCACTGGTTAGCACAGATACGCAGTATTTT
TRBV5-1	.	.	TRBJ2-5	CASSLARVGVQETQYF	TGCGCCAGCAGCTTGGCAAGGGTGGGCGTCCAAGAGACCCAGTACTTC
TRBV27	.	.	TRBJ2-2	CASSLAGSKPTGELFF	TGTGCCAGCAGTTTAGCAGGGAGTAAACCCACCGGGGAGCTGTTTTTT
TRBV11-2	.	TRBD2	TRBJ2-5	CASSSGRETQYF	TGTGCCAGCAGCTCCGGGAGGGAGACCCAGTACTTC
TRBV29-1	.	TRBD1	TRBJ1-5	CSVGTGVSANQPQHF	TGCAGCGTTGGAACAGGGGTATCCGCAAATCAGCCCCAGCATTTT
TRBV7-3	.	TRBD2	TRBJ2-1	CASSSGPRGVYNEQFF	TGTGCCAGCAGCTCAGGGCCTCGGGGGGTTTACAATGAGCAGTTCTTC
TRBV12-3/TRBV12-4	many	TRBD2	TRBJ2-7	CASSLAPSGSYEQYF	TGTGCCAGCAGTTTAGCTCCTAGCGGCTCCTACGAGCAGTACTTC
TRBV7-2	many	.	TRBJ2-1	CASSLAVAGEQFF	TGTGCCAGCAGCTTAGCGGTAGCTGGTGAGCAGTTCTTC
TRBV10-3	.	.	TRBJ2-3	CAISIRHEFTDTQYF	TGTGCCATCAGTATCCGCCATGAGTTTACAGATACGCAGTATTTT
TRBV15	few	.	TRBJ2-7	CATSRESLTGVDEQYF	TGTGCCACCAGCAGAGAGTCCCTGACTGGGGTTGACGAGCAGTACTTC
TRBV6-5	.	TRBD2	TRBJ2-2	CASSYSITSVYTGELFF	TGTGCCAGCAGTTACTCGATAACTAGCGTATACACCGGGGAGCTGTTTTTT
TRBV6-1	once	.	TRBJ2-3	CAIASGGTADTQYF	TGTGCCATCGCAAGCGGCGGGACTGCAGATACGCAGTATTTT
TRBV5-6	few	.	TRBJ2-1	CASSLVRTEQFF	TGTGCCAGCAGCTTGGTTCGGACTGAGCAGTTCTTC
TRBV20-1	.	.	TRBJ2-7	CSAQTRQVTYEQYF	TGCAGTGCCCAAACCCGGCAGGTTACCTACGAGCAGTACTTC
TRBV7-8	few	TRBD2	TRBJ2-2	CASSIPGLAGGPGTGELFF	TGTGCCAGCAGCATACCGGGACTAGCGGGGGGGCCGGGCACCGGGGAGCTGTTTTTT
TRBV7-2	.	.	TRBJ2-1	CASSLDGLHYNEQLF	TGTGCCAGCAGCTTAGATGGACTGCACTACAATGAGCAGCTCTTC
TRBV5-1	few	.	TRBJ2-3	CASSLSGSLDTQYF	TGCGCCAGCAGCTTGTCGGGCAGCCTAGATACGCAGTATTTT
TRBV30	few	.	TRBJ2-7	CAWKGGRRSYEQYF	TGTGCCTGGAAAGGGGGAAGACGGTCCTACGAGCAGTACTTC